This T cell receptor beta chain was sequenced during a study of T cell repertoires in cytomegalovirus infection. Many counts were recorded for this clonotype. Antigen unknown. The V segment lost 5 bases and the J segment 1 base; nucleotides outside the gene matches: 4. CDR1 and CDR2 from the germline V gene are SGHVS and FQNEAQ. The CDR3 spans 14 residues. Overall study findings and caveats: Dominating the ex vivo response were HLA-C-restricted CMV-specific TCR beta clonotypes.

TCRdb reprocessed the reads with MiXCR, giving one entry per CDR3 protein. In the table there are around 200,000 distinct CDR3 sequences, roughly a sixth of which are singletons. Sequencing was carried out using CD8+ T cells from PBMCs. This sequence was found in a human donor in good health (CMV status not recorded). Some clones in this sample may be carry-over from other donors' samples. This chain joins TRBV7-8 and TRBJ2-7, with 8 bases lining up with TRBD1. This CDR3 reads CASSLDRGSYEQYF. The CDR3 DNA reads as TGTGCCAGCAGCCTCGACAGGGGTTCCTACGAGCAGTACTTC.